The entry that follows covers one T cell receptor beta chain sequence. Its antigen is not identified. The isolated RNA, all of it, was reverse transcribed, so expressed TCRB transcripts were what got sequenced. Using immunoSEQ multiplex PCR, the repertoire was profiled, and TCRdb retains in-frame clones only, with some absent. The sample includes just over 600,000 clones, about a sixth of them seen just once. These data belong to a study of beta chain features in type 1 diabetes. Study-level points and caveats: Patients and controls would share equally any PCR tilt toward shorter templates. Cells with high TCR expression could be over-represented by cDNA sequencing. Junctions at VDJ sites from type 1 diabetes patients had fewer insertions and more deletions. Researchers reported that naive, central memory and Treg TCRB repertoires appeared more similar in patients than in healthy donors.

The V end lost 3 bases, the J end lost 4 bases, and 15 bases lay between the germline ends. Germline V gene sequence: CDR1 LNHDA, CDR2 SQIVND (reference sequence). CDR3 size: 15 residues. The sequence came from a man aged 18 to 35 in good health. The sequenced sample was naive CD4+ T cells from blood. The chain uses TRBV19 and TRBJ1-2; D not resolved. The CDR3 is CASSINPFQSYGYTF. The CDR3 nucleotides read TGTGCCAGTAGTATTAACCCCTTTCAAAGCTATGGCTACACCTTC.